The 24 T cell receptor beta chains listed next were all sequenced from one sample in a study of T cells in Graves' hyperthyroidism and ophthalmopathy. Amplified TCR beta CDR3 regions came from RNA transcripts. The HTBI primer set drove a first-round RT-PCR of the TCR CDR3. TCRdb re-analysed the multiplex PCR reads in MiXCR, keeping a single row per CDR3 protein. The data show approximately 410,000 distinct CDR3 sequences, with roughly 15% seen just once and 5% to 6.5% held by the top ten. The source material was blood. These receptors were obtained from a woman between 18 and 29 years old with Graves' hyperthyroidism.

The table lists this clonotype with many counts. V is TRBV28 and J is TRBJ2-7, with D possibly being TRBD1 (5 bases). CDR1 is MDHEN, CDR2 SYDVKM, per germline. V was cut by 5 bases and J by 3 bases, with 17 bases left in between. The CDR3 sequence is 15 residues long. This CDR3 reads CASSPPGQGYYEQYF. The CDR3 nucleotides read TGTGCCAGCAGTCCACCCGGGCAGGGCTACTACGAGCAGTACTTC.

This clonotype was found a few times. The CDR3 sequence is CASSQGTGGSSGSPLHF. The CDR3 DNA is TGTGCCAGCAGCCAGGGGACAGGGGGCTCAAGTGGGTCACCCCTCCACTTT. The V call is TRBV28, the J call TRBJ1-6; TRBD1 matches 12 bases. V lost 6 bases, J lost 10 bases, and 13 bases stayed unmatched. The CDR3 is 17 amino acids. The germline CDR1 and CDR2 sequences are MDHEN and SYDVKM.

The table lists this clonotype with many counts. The genes are TRBV12-3 or TRBV12-4 and TRBJ2-7; the match to TRBD2 covers 11 bases. The CDR3 is 14 residues long. Unmatched junction bases numbered 7, after V lost 6 bases and J lost 6 bases. The CDR3 sequence is CASRPGLAAPEQYF. The DNA of the CDR3 is TGTGCCAGCAGACCGGGACTAGCGGCCCCCGAGCAGTACTTC.

This clonotype was recorded a few times. The rearrangement links TRBV19 to TRBJ2-7, with a possible D match to TRBD2 (5 bases). With 3 bases removed from V and 2 bases from J, the gap between germline ends came to 11 bases. The CDR3 sequence is 14 residues long. Germline lookup yields CDR1 LNHDA and CDR2 SQIVND (reference sequence). Here the CDR3 DNA reads TGTGCCAGTAGTATGACGGGGAATACCTACGAGCAGTACTTC. Encoded protein: CASSMTGNTYEQYF.

This clonotype was seen ten or more times. The chain recombines TRBV28 with TRBJ2-1, with no clear D. V lost 2 bases and J lost 4, with 6 bases in between. The length of the CDR3 is 13 residues. In germline, CDR1 is MDHEN, CDR2 SYDVKM. The CDR3 reads CASSLVLYNEQFF. In nucleotides, the CDR3 is TGTGCCAGCAGTTTAGTACTTTACAATGAGCAGTTCTTC.

The chain is built from TRBV30 and TRBJ1-1; possible D gene TRBD1, 6 bases. V dropped 4 bases and J dropped 3 bases, with 15 bases sitting between them. Germline V gene data show CDR1 as GTSNPN and CDR2 as SVGIG (reference sequence). This CDR3 is 14 amino acids long. CDR3 sequence reads: CAWTRQGKDTEAFF. DNA of the CDR3: TGTGCCTGGACCCGGCAGGGGAAGGACACTGAAGCTTTCTTT.

The V call is TRBV7-9, the J call TRBJ2-3; D not resolved. Germline lookup yields CDR1 SEHNR and CDR2 FQNEAQ (reference sequence). There are 15 residues in the CDR3. V gave up 10 bases and J gave up 0 bases, with 17 bases separating them. This CDR3 reads CAIPPSDPSTDTQYF. In DNA form, the CDR3 reads TGTGCCATACCACCGAGCGACCCTAGCACAGATACGCAGTATTTT.

This clonotype was counted at least ten times. The chain recombines TRBV20-1 with TRBJ2-7; 8 bases match TRBD1. This CDR3 contains 15 residues. CDR1 DFQATT and CDR2 SNEGSKA come from the germline V gene (reference sequence). V trimming: 0 bases; J trimming: 2 bases; junction bases outside the gene matches: 6. CDR3 loop: CSAREPGGITYEQYF. DNA for the CDR3: TGCAGTGCTAGAGAGCCAGGGGGCATCACCTACGAGCAGTACTTC.

This clonotype was seen at least ten times. The V gene is TRBV27, the J gene TRBJ2-3; no reliable D call. Germline loops: CDR1 MNHEY, CDR2 SMNVEV (reference sequence). The CDR3 is 14 residues long. Trimming removed 4 bases at V and 1 base at J, with 9 bases between. The CDR3 DNA reads as TGTGCCAGCAGTTATCTTCCAGGCACAGATACGCAGTATTTT. Translated, it gives CASSYLPGTDTQYF.

This sequence joins TRBV9 and TRBJ2-5; 7 nucleotides match TRBD2. The CDR3 length is 14 residues. Germline CDR1 and CDR2: SGDLS and YYNGEE. Losses at the gene ends were 0 bases for V and 4 bases for J; bases not matched to a gene: 3. CDR3 residues: CASSVEGGRETQYF. The CDR3 bases are TGTGCCAGCAGCGTAGAGGGCGGGAGAGAGACCCAGTACTTC. The variable domain in full, with the rest retrieved from reference TRBV9 and TRBJ2-5, is DSGVTQTPKHLITATGQRVTLRCSPRSGDLSVYWYQQSLDQGLQFLIQYYNGEERAKGNILERFSAQQFPDLHSELNLSSLELGDSALYFCASSVEGGRETQYFGPGTRLLVL.

V and J are TRBV11-3 and TRBJ2-5; TRBD2 agrees at 13 bases. From germline, CDR1 is SGHNT and CDR2 YENEEA. The CDR3 spans 17 residues. Trimming removed 5 bases from V and 4 bases from J; junction bases left unmatched: 10. The DNA for the CDR3 is TGTGCCAGCAGCCTGGGGACTAGCGGGATGTTTGCAGAGACCCAGTACTTC. Translated: CASSLGTSGMFAETQYF.

This chain joins TRBV14 and TRBJ2-3; no reliable D call. V was cut by 1 base and J by 4 bases, with 3 bases left in between. Looked up from germline, CDR1 is SGHDN and CDR2 is FVKESK. CDR3 length: 12 residues. Here the CDR3 DNA reads TGTGCCAGCAGCCAAGTGCCAGATACGCAGTATTTT. It is translated as CASSQVPDTQYF.

The J gene is TRBJ2-2, the V gene TRBV6-5; D gene ambiguous. This CDR3 is built from 16 residues. The V and J ends lost 1 base and 0 bases respectively, with 9 bases between them. CDR1 MNHEY and CDR2 SVGAGI come from the germline V gene. DNA of the CDR3: TGTGCCAGCAGTTACTTTGGACCCCCGAACACCGGGGAGCTGTTTTTT. As protein: CASSYFGPPNTGELFF.

This clonotype was seen at least ten times. V gene TRBV27 combines with J gene TRBJ1-2; 7 bases are shared with TRBD1. CDR1 and CDR2 (germline): MNHEY, SMNVEV (reference sequence). The CDR3 is 14 amino acids. The ends lost 2 bases at V and 4 bases at J; junction bases unmatched: 4. The CDR3 nucleotides are TGTGCCAGCAGTTTAAGACAGGGAGTCTATGGCTACACCTTC. It yields the protein CASSLRQGVYGYTF.

This clonotype showed up just a few times. J is TRBJ2-3 and V is TRBV5-1; perhaps TRBD1 as D (5 bases). This CDR3 spans 15 amino acids. Trimming took 0 bases from V and 6 from J, leaving 14 bases between them. Germline V gene lookup returns CDR1 SGHRS and CDR2 YFSETQ. The CDR3, as DNA: TGCGCCAGCAGCTTGGCGGACAAATTTGGGGATACGCAGTATTTT. Its translation is CASSLADKFGDTQYF.

This clonotype has at least ten counts. This chain links TRBV11-2 with TRBJ2-7; the D call may be TRBD1 or TRBD2 (6 bases each). The CDR3 contains 14 residues. Trimming took off 5 bases at V and 3 bases at J, with 14 bases between the two ends. Germline CDR1 is SGHAT and CDR2 is FQNNGV. Written as DNA, the CDR3 is TGTGCCAGCAGCCTCGGAGGGGGTGACTACGAGCAGTACTTC. Translation gives CASSLGGGDYEQYF.

This clonotype was found a few times. The rearrangement links TRBV5-1 to TRBJ2-7; 7 nucleotides agree with TRBD2. The germline V gene encodes CDR1 SGHRS and CDR2 YFSETQ. The CDR3 runs 13 residues. Trimming took 3 bases from V and 6 from J; bases not matched to a gene: 6. CDR3 sequence (DNA): TGCGCCAGCAGCTCCGGACTAGTCCCCGAGCAGTACTTC. Translation gives CASSSGLVPEQYF.

This clonotype has a count of ten or more. The chain carries TRBV4-2 and TRBJ2-7, with 8 bases lining up with TRBD2. The CDR3 is 17 residues long. Losses at the gene ends were 0 bases for V and 4 bases for J; bases not matched to a gene: 11. The germline CDR1 and CDR2 sequences are LGHNA and YNFKEQ. Here the CDR3 reads CASSQDTGPAGAYEQYF. For the CDR3, the DNA is TGTGCCAGCAGCCAAGATACGGGGCCAGCGGGAGCGTACGAGCAGTACTTC.

The rearrangement joins TRBV5-5 to TRBJ1-1; D is perhaps TRBD1 (5 bases). Germline CDR1 is SGHKS and CDR2 is YYEKEE (reference sequence). The CDR3 runs 15 residues. V was cut by 1 base and J by 0 bases, with 10 bases left in between. The CDR3 reads CASSLLGTLNTEAFF. CDR3 bases: TGTGCCAGCAGCTTGCTCGGGACGTTGAACACTGAAGCTTTCTTT.

This clonotype came up many times. This sequence joins TRBV11-2 and TRBJ1-2; D is undetermined. This CDR3 contains 14 residues. The germline gives CDR1 SGHAT, CDR2 FQNNGV. Deletions cut 3 bases from V and 4 bases from J, with 12 bases between. CDR3 nucleotides: TGTGCCAGCAGCTTCCAGGCTCGGGGCTATGGCTACACCTTC. This translates into CASSFQARGYGYTF.

CDR3 bases: TGTGCCAGCAGCTTGATCCAGGGGGCGAACGAGCAGTACTTC. Encoded protein: CASSLIQGANEQYF. The chain is built from TRBV7-2 and TRBJ2-7, with 8 bases fitting TRBD1. Per the germline V gene, CDR1 is SGHTA and CDR2 is FQGNSA. The CDR3 contains 14 residues. V lost 3 bases and J lost 5; bases outside the gene matches: 6.

Worth noting for this clonotype: A single base separates this from a much larger clone, so it may be a read error. This chain links TRBV28 with TRBJ2-4; 9 bases fit TRBD2. The CDR3 loop spans 18 amino acids. Germline-derived CDR1 and CDR2 are MDHEN and SYDVKM. J lost 3 bases, V lost 6 bases, and 15 bases had no gene match. The CDR3 DNA reads TGTGCCAGCAGCCAAATAGGCAAGAGCGGGGGGCTCAAAAACATTCAGTACTTC. Translated: CASSQIGKSGGLKNIQYF.

This clonotype was observed many times. This chain uses TRBV28 with TRBJ2-1, with unresolved D. The CDR3 spans 13 residues. CDR1 and CDR2 (germline): MDHEN, SYDVKM. V was trimmed by 8 bases and J by 1 base, leaving 9 bases between them. This CDR3 reads CASQTDSYNEQFF. The CDR3 coding sequence is TGTGCCAGCCAGACTGATTCCTACAATGAGCAGTTCTTC.

This clonotype occurred many times. The chain links TRBV24-1 to TRBJ2-2; 8 bases match TRBD1. Trimming cost V 9 bases and J 5 bases; bases outside gene matches: 13. Germline values: CDR1 KGHDR, CDR2 SFDVKD. The CDR3 runs 16 residues. The CDR3 region has the DNA TGTGCCACCTCTCGCGCGACAGGGGCTGGGACCGGGGAGCTGTTTTTT. As protein: CATSRATGAGTGELFF.